This T cell receptor (beta chain) comes out of a study of CD8 T cells in ankylosing spondylitis. Whole-study results and caveats: Both synovial fluid and blood in reactive arthritis had previously been reported to carry some motif variants. CD8+ disease-linked clones were present at relatively low frequencies in blood. Clones linked to disease were reported to show significant enrichment in matched ankylosing spondylitis synovial fluid. Characteristic, it appeared, of ankylosing spondylitis blood was a TCR beta motif of seven or eight highly homologous variants.

Libraries for TCR beta were made by quantitative 5'-RACE with molecular barcodes. TCRdb analysed the 5' RACE reads with MiXCR anew, one entry per CDR3 protein. The table includes about 540,000 distinct CDR3 sequences, roughly 13% detected once. Details on this clonotype: The antigen is unknown.

The sequencing input was blood, either unsorted or a sorted T cell fraction (not recorded which). The sequence derives from a male donor with ankylosing spondylitis.

CDR3 region: CASSQDPAVHSNQPQHF. CDR3 sequence (DNA): TGTGCCAGCAGCCAAGATCCGGCCGTTCATAGCAATCAGCCCCAGCATTTT. This chain links TRBV4-2 with TRBJ1-5; D is unresolved. V lost 0 bases, J lost 0 bases, and 12 bases lay in between. This CDR3 has 17 residues. CDR1 and CDR2 (germline): LGHNA, YNFKEQ.